This T cell receptor beta chain is drawn from a study of blood T cell repertoires in COVID-19. About the study: The analysed material was cDNA or gDNA that came from T cells, B-cell-depleted T cells, or PBMCs.

Germline V CDR1 and CDR2: MGHDK, SYGVNS. V gave up 1 base and J gave up 5 bases, with 12 bases separating them. The CDR3 contains 14 residues. The Seattle patients, enrolled during active infection, were followed longitudinally. The authors' processing: The assay estimated nucleated cells by amplifying reference gene primers. Measured with immunoSEQ multiplex PCR; TCRdb has only the in-frame clones, and not every one. From that table come the V and J calls and clone size; the DNA was used to work out D and trimming. The sample lists more than 350,000 clones; roughly 86% were seen once. This receptor was obtained from a woman in her 30s with COVID-19, enrolled during active disease. The sequencing input was peripheral blood. The chain links TRBV25-1 to TRBJ2-7; D may be TRBD1 (6 bases). CDR3 sequence (DNA): TGTGCCAGCAGTGAATCACAGGGTGAGAACGAGCAGTACTTC. Residues: CASSESQGENEQYF.